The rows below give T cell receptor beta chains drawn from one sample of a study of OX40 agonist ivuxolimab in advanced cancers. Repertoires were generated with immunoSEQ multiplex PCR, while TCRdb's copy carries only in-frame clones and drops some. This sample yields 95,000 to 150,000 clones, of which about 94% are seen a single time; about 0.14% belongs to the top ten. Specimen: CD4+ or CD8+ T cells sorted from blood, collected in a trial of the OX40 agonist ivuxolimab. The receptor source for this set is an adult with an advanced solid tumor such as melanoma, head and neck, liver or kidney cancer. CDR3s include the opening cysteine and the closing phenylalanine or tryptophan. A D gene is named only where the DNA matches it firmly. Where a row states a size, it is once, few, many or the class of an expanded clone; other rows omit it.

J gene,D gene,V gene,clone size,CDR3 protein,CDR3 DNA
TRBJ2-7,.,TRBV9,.,CASSVEAGSREQYF,TGTGCCAGCAGCGTAGAGGCAGGAAGCCGCGAGCAGTACTTC
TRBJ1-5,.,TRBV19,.,CASSIRAENQPQHF,TGTGCCAGTAGTATAAGGGCAGAGAATCAGCCCCAGCATTTT
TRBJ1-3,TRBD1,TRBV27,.,CASSSVTGSGNTIYF,TGTGCCAGCAGTTCCGTGACAGGGTCTGGAAACACCATATATTTT
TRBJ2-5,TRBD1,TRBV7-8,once,CASSSPRTGLGETQYF,TGTGCCAGCAGCTCACCAAGGACAGGTCTTGGGGAGACCCAGTACTTC
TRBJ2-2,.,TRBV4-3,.,CASSQEGTLNTGELFF,TGCGCCAGCAGCCAAGAAGGGACACTGAACACCGGGGAGCTGTTTTTT
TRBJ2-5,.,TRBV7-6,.,CASSFRQRQPQETQYF,TGTGCCAGCAGCTTCCGGCAGAGACAGCCTCAAGAGACCCAGTACTTC
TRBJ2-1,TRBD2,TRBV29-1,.,CSVEHPSGGAGEQFF,TGCAGCGTTGAACATCCTAGCGGGGGGGCCGGTGAGCAGTTCTTC
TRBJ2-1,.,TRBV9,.,CASSGGQYNEQFF,TGTGCCAGCAGCGGAGGACAGTACAATGAGCAGTTCTTC
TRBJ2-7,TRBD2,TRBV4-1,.,CASSRGGAAYEQYF,TGCGCCAGCAGCCGCGGGGGGGCAGCCTACGAGCAGTACTTC
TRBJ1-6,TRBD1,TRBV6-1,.,CASSAGTGDFYNSPLHF,TGTGCCAGCAGTGCCGGGACAGGGGACTTCTATAATTCACCCCTCCACTTT
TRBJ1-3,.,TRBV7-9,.,CASSLDGRAGNTIYF,TGTGCCAGCAGCTTAGATGGTAGGGCTGGAAACACCATATATTTT
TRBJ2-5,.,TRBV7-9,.,CASSLGRAPVETQYF,TGTGCCAGCAGCTTAGGGCGGGCCCCCGTGGAGACCCAGTACTTC
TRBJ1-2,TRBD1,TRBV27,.,CASSSGQVANYGYTF,TGTGCCAGCAGTTCGGGACAGGTTGCTAACTATGGCTACACCTTC
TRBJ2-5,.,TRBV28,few,CASSFLPGVSEETQYF,TGTGCCAGCAGTTTTTTGCCGGGAGTTTCAGAAGAGACCCAGTACTTC
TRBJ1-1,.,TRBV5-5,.,CASSLQGNTEAFF,TGTGCCAGCAGCTTACAGGGGAACACTGAAGCTTTCTTT
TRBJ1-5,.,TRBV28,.,CASSLITGTDQPQHF,TGTGCCAGCAGTTTAATTACAGGGACGGATCAGCCCCAGCATTTT
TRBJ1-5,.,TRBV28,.,CASSSHSSGPQHF,TGTGCCAGCAGTTCTCACAGCTCGGGGCCCCAGCATTTT
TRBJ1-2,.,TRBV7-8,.,CASSLAAQYGYTF,TGTGCCAGCAGCTTGGCGGCGCAGTATGGCTACACCTTC
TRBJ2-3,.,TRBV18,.,CASSPGGRDPADTQYF,TGTGCCAGCTCACCAGGTGGACGGGACCCCGCAGATACGCAGTATTTT